This entry lists 24 T cell receptor beta chains sequenced from one sample in a study of cytomegalovirus exposure and HLA in healthy donors. A multiplex PCR was run with 60 Vbeta primers and 13 Jbeta primers. The protocol was immunoSEQ multiplex PCR, while the TCRdb copy is restricted to in-frame clones and leaves out a portion. The sample yields some 130,000 clones, about 9.1% seen once. Sequenced material: PBMCs. The receptors stem from a woman between 40 and 55 years old in good health and CMV-seropositive.

This sequence joins TRBV6-5 and TRBJ2-1; D may be TRBD2 (6 bases). The CDR3 has 14 residues. Germline assignment: CDR1 MNHEY and CDR2 SVGAGI. Trimming pared 6 bases from V and 4 bases from J, leaving 13 bases between. CDR3 coding DNA: TGTGCCAGCAGCGAAGATCGGGGGTACAATGAGCAGTTCTTC. It specifies CASSEDRGYNEQFF.

This chain uses TRBV6-5 with TRBJ2-7, with D tentatively TRBD1 (6 bases). The V gene's germline CDR1 is MNHEY and CDR2 SVGAGI. Trimming pared 0 bases from V and 6 bases from J, leaving 12 bases between. The CDR3 loop spans 14 amino acids. The CDR3 sequence is CASSYSGGSPEQYF. CDR3 nucleotides: TGTGCCAGCAGTTACTCTGGGGGCTCCCCCGAGCAGTACTTC.

The V gene is TRBV29-1, the J gene TRBJ2-6; D not resolved. V gave up 5 bases and J gave up 5 bases, with 10 bases separating them. Germline assignment: CDR1 SQVTM and CDR2 ANQGSEA. This CDR3 contains 13 residues. Here the CDR3 DNA reads TGCAGCGTTCCCGACATCCGGGCCAACGTCCTGACTTTC. Translating it yields CSVPDIRANVLTF. The whole variable domain, remainder taken from reference TRBV29-1 and TRBJ2-6, is SAVISQKPSRDICQRGTSLTIQCQVDSQVTMMFWYRQQPGQSLTLIATANQGSEATYESGFVIDKFPISRPNLTFSTLTVSNMSPEDSSIYLCSVPDIRANVLTFGAGSRLTVL.

This clone was counted between two and nine times. V is TRBV11-2 and J is TRBJ2-2, with 12 bases matching TRBD2. The ends lost 3 bases at V and 5 bases at J; junction bases unmatched: 1. The germline gives CDR1 SGHAT, CDR2 FQNNGV. This CDR3 is built from 15 residues. The CDR3: CASSFLAGGTGELFF. CDR3 sequence (DNA): TGTGCCAGCAGCTTCCTAGCGGGGGGGACCGGGGAGCTGTTTTTT.

This clone was detected only a few times. This chain connects TRBV6-5 to TRBJ1-1, with D possibly TRBD1 on 6 matching bases. This CDR3 is 15 amino acids long. Germline loops: CDR1 MNHEY, CDR2 SVGAGI. With 5 bases removed from V and 4 bases from J, the gap between germline ends came to 17 bases. This chain's CDR3 is CASSPLAGGPTEAFF. In DNA, the CDR3 is TGTGCCAGCAGTCCTCTCGCTGGGGGCCCCACTGAAGCTTTCTTT.

The sample holds a few counts of this clone. The chain joins TRBV5-4 to TRBJ1-2; perhaps TRBD1 as D (6 bases). Trimming took 4 bases from V and 4 from J, leaving 11 bases between them. Germline assignment: CDR1 SGHNT and CDR2 YYREEE (reference sequence). CDR3 length: 13 amino acids. The CDR3 reads CASSRDRSYGYTF. The CDR3 nucleotides read TGTGCCAGCAGCCGCGACAGGAGCTATGGCTACACCTTC.

This chain links TRBV7-9 with TRBJ2-5; 12 nucleotides agree with TRBD2. Germline loops: CDR1 SEHNR, CDR2 FQNEAQ (reference sequence). The junction had 8 bases not matched to a gene; V was cut back by 4 bases and J by 5 bases. This CDR3 is 16 amino acids long. For the CDR3, the DNA is TGTGCCAGCAGCTCTCTGACTAGCGGGGGCTTGGAGACCCAGTACTTC. Translated, it gives CASSSLTSGGLETQYF.

The chain links TRBV5-1 to TRBJ1-4; tentatively, D is TRBD1 (6 bases). V lost 4 bases and J 6 bases, leaving 13 bases between the germline ends. CDR1 and CDR2 from the germline V gene are SGHRS and YFSETQ. CDR3 length: 14 residues. The CDR3: CASSAGQSYEKLFF. The CDR3 region has the DNA TGCGCCAGCAGCGCCGGACAGAGTTATGAAAAACTGTTTTTT.

This clone was counted between two and nine times. The genes are TRBV6-1 and TRBJ2-7, with 7 bases that match TRBD1. The germline V gene encodes CDR1 MNHNS and CDR2 SASEGT. The CDR3 totals 13 residues. V lost 5 bases and J lost 6; bases outside the gene matches: 7. CDR3 sequence: CASSRTGLGEQYF. The CDR3 region has the DNA TGTGCCAGCAGTAGGACAGGTTTAGGCGAGCAGTACTTC.

There are a few counts of this clone. The rearrangement joins TRBV4-3 to TRBJ2-7; 8 bases are shared with TRBD2. Losses at the gene ends were 0 bases for V and 5 bases for J; bases not matched to a gene: 6. CDR1 is LGHNA and CDR2 is YSLEER in the germline V gene. There are 15 residues in the CDR3. The CDR3 coding sequence is TGCGCCAGCAGCCAAGATTTTGGACTAGCCCACGAGCAGTACTTC. It encodes CASSQDFGLAHEQYF.

The V and J genes are TRBV9 and TRBJ2-5; the match to TRBD1 covers 10 bases. Germline-derived CDR1 and CDR2 are SGDLS and YYNGEE. J was trimmed by 4 bases and V by 2 bases; bases with no gene match: 2. The CDR3 totals 14 residues. For the CDR3, the DNA is TGTGCCAGCAGCGTTGACAGGGGGCTAGAGACCCAGTACTTC. Its translation is CASSVDRGLETQYF.

The chain employs TRBV2 and TRBJ1-1; the match to TRBD1 covers 7 bases. V was clipped by 2 bases and J by 0 bases; unmatched bases: 3. This CDR3 contains 15 residues. Germline V gives CDR1 SNHLY, CDR2 FYNNEI. The CDR3 DNA reads TGTGCCAGCAGTGAACCAGGGGGTATGAACACTGAAGCTTTCTTT. It specifies CASSEPGGMNTEAFF.

The J gene is TRBJ1-2, the V gene TRBV7-9, with TRBD1 matching 12 bases. This CDR3 is built from 14 residues. Looked up from germline, CDR1 is SEHNR and CDR2 is FQNEAQ (reference sequence). J gave up 8 bases and V 4 bases, and 5 bases lay outside the gene matches. The CDR3 region has the DNA TGTGCCAGCAGCTCGGGACAGGGGGCATTGGGCTACACCTTC. Translation: CASSSGQGALGYTF.

In its sample, this clone was seen a few times. The gene calls are TRBV4-1 and TRBJ2-7; D gene uncertain. Germline-derived CDR1 and CDR2 are MGHRA and YSYEKL. The CDR3 extends over 13 amino acids. V dropped 0 bases and J dropped 2 bases, with 5 bases sitting between them. CDR3 nucleotides: TGCGCCAGCAGCCAAGATCTTACCTACGAGCAGTACTTC. It specifies CASSQDLTYEQYF.

The chain carries TRBV5-1 and TRBJ2-5, with TRBD1 matching 7 bases. This CDR3 is built from 14 residues. The V gene end was trimmed by 4 bases and the J gene end by 2 bases; junction bases not matched to a gene: 5. The germline V gene encodes CDR1 SGHRS and CDR2 YFSETQ. Here the CDR3 reads CASSLKDRQETQYF. As DNA, the CDR3 is TGCGCCAGCAGCCTAAAGGACAGGCAAGAGACCCAGTACTTC.

In its sample, this clone was seen a few times. The rearrangement joins TRBV11-2 to TRBJ1-1; D uncertain. This CDR3 spans 13 amino acids. The germline V gene encodes CDR1 SGHAT and CDR2 FQNNGV. Trimming pared 2 bases from V and 6 bases from J, leaving 10 bases between. The CDR3 spells CASSLISSAEAFF. The CDR3 DNA is TGTGCCAGCAGCTTAATTAGTAGCGCTGAAGCTTTCTTT.

This clone turned up a few times. This rearrangement joins TRBV6-6 to TRBJ1-4, with D perhaps matching TRBD1 (5 bases). The CDR3 loop spans 15 amino acids. Deletions cut 1 base from V and 3 bases from J, with 9 bases between. Germline loops: CDR1 MNHNY, CDR2 SVGAGI (reference sequence). In DNA form, the CDR3 reads TGTGCCAGCAGTTACTGGGGGACTGCTAATGAAAAACTGTTTTTT. Translated: CASSYWGTANEKLFF.

In this sample, this clone turned up a few times. The chain links TRBV29-1 to TRBJ2-3; 8 nucleotides align to TRBD1. Trimming cost V 2 bases and J 1 base; bases outside gene matches: 8. The germline V gene encodes CDR1 SQVTM and CDR2 ANQGSEA. This CDR3 contains 16 residues. The CDR3 DNA reads as TGCAGCGTTGAAAGAGTGCCGACAGGGGGCACAGATACGCAGTATTTT. It encodes CSVERVPTGGTDTQYF.

Regarding this clone: The limits of the CDR3 on the DNA are not certain, so only TCRdb's listed CDR3 is given. The chain carries TRBV7-2 and TRBJ2-7; the table's D gene call, TRBD2, was not cross checked with the DNA. The CDR3 length is 13 residues, termini included. Germline V lookup: CDR1 SGHTA, CDR2 FQGNSA. This CDR3 is CASSSSSRYEQYF.

This chain connects TRBV4-2 to TRBJ1-2; 8 bases agree with TRBD1. V gave up 3 bases and J gave up 5 bases; unmatched junction bases: 8. The CDR3 covers 15 residues. From germline, CDR1 is LGHNA and CDR2 YNFKEQ. CDR3 DNA: TGTGCCAGCAGCCACAGGACAGGGTCGGAATATGGCTACACCTTC. Residues: CASSHRTGSEYGYTF.

CDR3 region: CASSLTLTTGELFF. CDR3 DNA sequence: TGTGCCAGCAGCTTAACTTTAACCACCGGGGAGCTGTTTTTT. V usage is TRBV7-9 and J usage is TRBJ2-2; unclear D gene. V was cut by 2 bases and J by 4 bases, with 8 bases left in between. The CDR3 extends over 14 amino acids. CDR1 is SEHNR, CDR2 FQNEAQ, per germline (reference sequence).

This chain connects TRBV7-8 to TRBJ2-1; 14 bases line up with TRBD2. CDR3 size: 14 residues. The germline V gene encodes CDR1 SGHVS and CDR2 FQNEAQ. Trimming took 6 bases from V and 10 from J; bases not matched to a gene: 5. CDR3 bases: TGTGCCAGCAGACGACTAGCGGGGGGGCCGGAGCAGTTCTTC. Protein sequence: CASRRLAGGPEQFF.

The chain combines TRBV7-3 with TRBJ2-1; D gene ambiguous. Germline CDR1 and CDR2: SGHTA and FQGTGA. CDR3 length: 15 amino acids. V dropped 1 base and J dropped 4 bases, with 11 bases sitting between them. CDR3 in amino acids: CASSLSPARYNEQFF. Here the CDR3 DNA reads TGTGCCAGCAGCTTAAGCCCCGCCAGATACAATGAGCAGTTCTTC.

The chain combines TRBV27 with TRBJ1-6; D not certain. The CDR3 loop spans 14 amino acids. Germline CDR1 is MNHEY and CDR2 is SMNVEV (reference sequence). Between the trimmed V and J ends, which lost 3 bases and 7 bases, there was a span of 10 bases. For the CDR3, the DNA is TGTGCCAGCAGTTTTCGCCAGCGGAATTCACCCCTCCACTTT. Translated: CASSFRQRNSPLHF.